The entry that follows covers one T cell receptor (beta chain) sequence. Its antigen is unknown. The record originates from a study of cytomegalovirus exposure and HLA in healthy donors. Points from the study as a whole: Associated with cytomegalovirus, according to the listing, were 150 to 200 TCR beta chains. First-cohort TCR clusters tended to co-occur in the 130 or so validation repertoires, a later analysis found.

TCRdb's copy holds only in-frame clones and misses some; the assay was immunoSEQ multiplex PCR. The table has 150,000 or so clones, about 87% seen once. With 2 bases removed from V and 5 bases from J, the gap between germline ends came to 15 bases. Germline V CDR1 and CDR2: MGHRA, YSYEKL. This CDR3 is built from 15 residues. The material sequenced was PBMCs. This clonotype was sampled from a woman in her 30s in good health and CMV-seropositive. V is TRBV4-1 and J is TRBJ1-2; D gene ambiguous. CDR3 sequence (DNA): TGCGCCAGCAGCCAAAGGAGGACTTCTCCTTATGGCTACACCTTC. This encodes CASSQRRTSPYGYTF.